This T cell receptor (beta chain) was retrieved from a study of T cells in Graves' hyperthyroidism and ophthalmopathy. Amplification yielded TCR beta CDR3 regions, with RNA transcripts as the source. TCR CDR3 underwent first-round RT-PCR with the HTBI primer set. In TCRdb, the multiplex PCR reads were re-called with MiXCR into one record per CDR3 protein. The sample has hundreds of thousands of distinct CDR3 sequences, under 25% seen once. Germline V lookup: CDR1 SGHAT, CDR2 FQNNGV. Trimming shortened V by 2 bases and J by 7 bases, and 17 bases separated the two germline ends. The CDR3 contains 15 residues. This clonotype was counted only a few times. Uncontrolled infection, other autoimmune disease, pregnancy or lactation excluded patients. On the basis of clinical symptoms, serum thyroxine and TRAb, thyroid ultrasound and orbital computed tomography, diagnoses were made. The authors took PBMCs from 8 to 10 ml fresh peripheral blood.

The gene calls are TRBV11-2 and TRBJ1-1, with a weak D call TRBD1 (6 bases). The TCR comes from a woman in her 70s with Graves' ophthalmopathy. What was sequenced was blood. Here the CDR3 reads CASSLSGGEVFEAFF. For the CDR3, the DNA is TGTGCCAGCAGCTTATCTGGGGGCGAGGTATTTGAAGCTTTCTTT.